One sample yielded the 32 T cell receptor beta chains listed below, sequenced in a study of OX40 agonist ivuxolimab in advanced cancers. Assay: immunoSEQ multiplex PCR; the TCRdb copy retains only in-frame clones and omits some. The table records over 35,000 clones, approximately 90% of them present only once. The source was CD4+ or CD8+ T cells sorted from blood, collected in a trial of the OX40 agonist ivuxolimab. These receptors all stem from an adult with an advanced solid tumor such as melanoma, head and neck, liver or kidney cancer.

This sequence joins TRBV29-1 and TRBJ2-5, with a weak D call TRBD1 (5 bases). Per germline, CDR1 SQVTM and CDR2 ANQGSEA. The CDR3 length is 11 residues. V was pared by 5 bases and J by 5 bases, with 9 bases between. The DNA of the CDR3 is TGCAGCGTTAAGAAGGGGGAGACCCAGTACTTC. Its protein is CSVKKGETQYF.

The chain couples TRBV12-5 to TRBJ2-2; no firm D call. V lost 6 bases, J lost 7 bases, and 9 bases lay in between. Germline lookup yields CDR1 LGHNT and CDR2 FRNRAP. The CDR3 contains 12 residues. This CDR3 reads CASGPWGGELFF. The DNA for the CDR3 is TGTGCTAGTGGCCCTTGGGGCGGGGAGCTGTTTTTT.

The chain joins TRBV28 to TRBJ1-1; no reliable D call. Germline V CDR1 and CDR2: MDHEN, SYDVKM. The CDR3 loop spans 14 amino acids. Between the trimmed V and J ends, which lost 3 bases and 0 bases, there was a span of 8 bases. Here the CDR3 DNA reads TGTGCCAGCAGTTTGATGGTAGTGAACACTGAAGCTTTCTTT. It specifies CASSLMVVNTEAFF.

The chain employs TRBV7-3 and TRBJ2-7, with D perhaps assigned TRBD1 or TRBD2 (5 bases each). The V gene's germline CDR1 is SGHTA and CDR2 FQGTGA. The CDR3 is 16 residues long. The V end was cut by 2 bases, the J end by 2 bases, with 16 bases between. The CDR3 here is CASSLAPRGQTYEQYF. The CDR3 DNA reads TGTGCCAGCAGCTTAGCGCCTCGGGGCCAGACCTACGAGCAGTACTTC.

The chain has TRBV18 and TRBJ1-3; 9 bases align to TRBD1. Trimming removed 5 bases from V and 1 base from J; junction bases left unmatched: 6. The germline CDR1 and CDR2 sequences are KGHSH and LQKENI. This CDR3 has 16 residues. CDR3 in DNA: TGTGCCAGCTCATTAAACAGGGGGCCTTCTGGAAACACCATATATTTT. Residues: CASSLNRGPSGNTIYF.

The chain carries TRBV5-1 and TRBJ2-3; 11 nucleotides agree with TRBD1. The CDR3 has 19 residues. Looked up from germline, CDR1 is SGHRS and CDR2 is YFSETQ. After removal of 0 bases from V and 0 bases from J, the junction contained 9 bases not matched to a gene. CDR3 amino acids: CASSLAGTGGLDSTDTQYF. CDR3 nucleotides: TGCGCCAGCAGCTTGGCCGGGACAGGGGGGTTAGATAGCACAGATACGCAGTATTTT.

This clone was observed a few times. CDR3 sequence: CASSFGGGGGNTIYF. The CDR3 coding sequence is TGCGCCAGCAGCTTTGGTGGAGGGGGAGGAAACACCATATATTTT. The J gene is TRBJ1-3, the V gene TRBV5-1, with D perhaps TRBD1 (6 bases). Germline lookup yields CDR1 SGHRS and CDR2 YFSETQ. The V gene lost 2 bases and the J gene lost 4 bases, with 13 bases spanning the gap. This CDR3 region has 15 residues.

The CDR3 sequence is CASSLGQDNEQFF. The CDR3 DNA reads TGTGCCAGCAGCTTAGGGCAGGACAATGAGCAGTTCTTC. V usage is TRBV7-3 and J usage is TRBJ2-1; no reliable D call. Deletions cut 2 bases from V and 5 bases from J, with 7 bases between. The CDR3 runs to 13 residues. Germline V gene sequence: CDR1 SGHTA, CDR2 FQGTGA.

This clone was seen once. V gene TRBV28 combines with J gene TRBJ2-7, with D unclear. V lost 5 bases to trimming and J lost 0 bases, with 14 bases between them. CDR1 is MDHEN and CDR2 is SYDVKM in the germline V gene. The CDR3 contains 15 residues. The CDR3 nucleotides are TGTGCCAGCAGTCTCACACAAGGTCCCTCCTACGAGCAGTACTTC. It yields the protein CASSLTQGPSYEQYF.

Points on this clone: Germline is not matched at one junction end, which may reflect a read error. V and J are TRBV9 and TRBJ2-3; tentatively, D is TRBD2 (6 bases). The CDR3 contains 17 residues. Germline V lookup: CDR1 SGDLS, CDR2 YYNGEE. The CDR3 protein is CAGSASEVWRDTDTQYF. In DNA form, the CDR3 reads TGTGCCGGCAGCGCCAGCGAAGTGTGGAGGGACACAGATACGCAGTATTTT.

The chain recombines TRBV19 with TRBJ2-5; D uncertain. Trimming took off 1 base at V and 2 bases at J, with 11 bases between the two ends. The CDR3 consists of 15 residues. Germline values: CDR1 LNHDA, CDR2 SQIVND (reference sequence). The CDR3 sequence is CASSIGLTSQETQYF. In DNA, the CDR3 is TGTGCCAGTAGTATAGGCCTGACGTCTCAAGAGACCCAGTACTTC.

V gene TRBV28 combines with J gene TRBJ1-4, with D perhaps TRBD1 (5 bases). Germline V gives CDR1 MDHEN, CDR2 SYDVKM. V was cut by 5 bases and J by 2 bases, with 12 bases left in between. The CDR3 loop spans 15 amino acids. The CDR3 here is CASSVGGATNEKLFF. CDR3 nucleotides: TGTGCCAGCAGTGTCGGGGGAGCGACTAATGAAAAACTGTTTTTT.

The CDR3 region has the DNA TGTGCCAGCAGCTTAGCCACGAGGACTAGCGGGGGGGGCTACAATGAGCAGTTCTTC. Protein product: CASSLATRTSGGGYNEQFF. The gene calls are TRBV7-9 and TRBJ2-1; TRBD2 matches at 15 bases. In germline, CDR1 is SEHNR, CDR2 FQNEAQ (reference sequence). The CDR3 length is 19 residues. The J segment lost 3 bases and the V segment lost 0 bases, leaving 6 bases of the junction unmatched.

The chain carries TRBV29-1 and TRBJ2-1, with D unclear. V lost 0 bases and J lost 6, with 15 bases in between. The CDR3 consists of 15 residues. Germline lookup yields CDR1 SQVTM and CDR2 ANQGSEA. Here the CDR3 reads CSVEDRRKTGNEQFF. The CDR3 bases are TGCAGCGTTGAAGACCGGCGAAAAACGGGCAATGAGCAGTTCTTC.

This chain uses TRBV10-2 with TRBJ1-6; D remains unclear. V was cut by 2 bases and J by 10 bases, with 9 bases left in between. The germline CDR1 and CDR2 sequences are WSHSY and SAAADI. The CDR3 runs to 13 residues. The CDR3 region has the DNA TGCGCCAGCAGTGAGGGTCCCGGCTCACCCCTCCACTTT. It specifies CASSEGPGSPLHF.

The gene calls are TRBV10-3 and TRBJ2-7; D may be TRBD2 (6 bases). Trimming took off 10 bases at V and 4 bases at J, with 17 bases between the two ends. The length of the CDR3 is 13 residues. Germline CDR1 ENHRY, CDR2 SYGVKD. CDR3 sequence: CATEASETYEQYF. CDR3 nucleotides: TGTGCCACAGAGGCTAGCGAGACGTACGAGCAGTACTTC.

The J gene is TRBJ1-5, the V gene TRBV19, with D maybe TRBD1 (6 bases). The germline V gene encodes CDR1 LNHDA and CDR2 SQIVND (reference sequence). The CDR3 has 15 amino acids. Trimming removed 4 bases at V and 0 bases at J, with 10 bases between. Written as DNA, the CDR3 is TGTGCCAGTAGTAGGGACAATTATAGCAATCAGCCCCAGCATTTT. Translating it yields CASSRDNYSNQPQHF.

This chain connects TRBV4-1 to TRBJ2-1, with 9 positions matching TRBD2. Germline V gives CDR1 MGHRA, CDR2 YSYEKL. The CDR3 totals 17 residues. V lost 0 bases and J lost 4; bases outside the gene matches: 7. CDR3 nucleotides: TGCGCCAGCAGCCAAGATAAGGGAGCGGGGGGTTACAATGAGCAGTTCTTC. It translates to CASSQDKGAGGYNEQFF.

The CDR3 DNA reads as TGTGCCAGCAGCTTGGCCTCTAGCGGGACCGCCGAGCAGTACTTC. Protein sequence: CASSLASSGTAEQYF. The genes are TRBV5-4 and TRBJ2-5; 9 bases are shared with TRBD2. The closer fit of TRBJ2-7 to the DNA end suggests the J call may be wrong. From germline, CDR1 is SGHNT and CDR2 YYREEE (reference sequence). This CDR3 is built from 15 residues.

The V gene is TRBV29-1, the J gene TRBJ2-7; 10 nucleotides align to TRBD1. The germline V gene has CDR1 SQVTM and CDR2 ANQGSEA. V was pared by 2 bases and J by 2 bases, with 3 bases of the junction left unmatched. The CDR3 spans 14 residues. The CDR3 nucleotides read TGCAGCGTTGAATCCGGGACAGGGGCCTACGAGCAGTACTTC. Protein sequence: CSVESGTGAYEQYF.

V and J are TRBV6-1 and TRBJ1-2, with 10 nucleotides matching TRBD1. The CDR3 spans 14 residues. The J segment lost 5 bases and the V segment lost 6 bases, leaving 6 bases of the junction unmatched. Looked up from germline, CDR1 is MNHNS and CDR2 is SASEGT. CDR3 sequence: CASRGTGAVYGYTF. Here the CDR3 DNA reads TGTGCCAGCAGGGGGACAGGGGCGGTTTATGGCTACACCTTC.

The chain combines TRBV27 with TRBJ1-5; D remains unclear. The germline CDR1 and CDR2 sequences are MNHEY and SMNVEV (reference sequence). The CDR3 spans 13 residues. Trimming left V 3 bases short and J 2 bases short, with 5 bases between. The DNA for the CDR3 is TGTGCCAGCAGTTTGTCGCGCAATCAGCCCCAGCATTTT. Amino acid sequence: CASSLSRNQPQHF.

This rearrangement joins TRBV4-2 to TRBJ1-3; no clear D. This CDR3 contains 15 residues. V shed 2 bases and J shed 0 bases, with 8 bases lying between them. Germline CDR1 is LGHNA and CDR2 is YNFKEQ. The CDR3 nucleotides read TGTGCCAGCAGCCAAACCGGCCACTCTGGAAACACCATATATTTT. This gives the protein CASSQTGHSGNTIYF.

J is TRBJ2-5 and V is TRBV28; D may correspond to TRBD1 or TRBD2 (7 bases each). This CDR3 has 14 amino acids. The germline V gene has CDR1 MDHEN and CDR2 SYDVKM. With 5 bases removed from V and 6 bases from J, the gap between germline ends came to 16 bases. In nucleotides, the CDR3 is TGTGCCAGCAGTCCTGGGGAGGGGGCGAAGACCCAGTACTTC. This codes for CASSPGEGAKTQYF.

The V gene is TRBV2, the J gene TRBJ2-7; 9 bases agree with TRBD1. CDR3 length equals 16 residues. CDR1 and CDR2 (germline): SNHLY, FYNNEI. Losses at the gene ends were 5 bases for V and 5 bases for J; bases not matched to a gene: 13. CDR3 sequence: CASSLRRGQGENEQYF. The CDR3 DNA sequence: TGTGCCAGCAGTCTCCGGAGGGGACAGGGAGAAAACGAGCAGTACTTC.

The CDR3 DNA reads TGTGCCAGCAGCTCGGACTTGGCCACTGAAGCTTTCTTT. It codes for CASSSDLATEAFF. The rearrangement uses TRBV7-3 and TRBJ1-1; D unclear. V shed 4 bases and J shed 4 bases, with 10 bases lying between them. The CDR3 contains 13 residues. CDR1 and CDR2 (germline): SGHTA, FQGTGA.

The chain combines TRBV5-8 with TRBJ2-4; D is uncertain. Germline CDR1 and CDR2: SGHTS and YDEGEE. This CDR3 comprises 12 residues. The ends were cut back, 2 bases at V and 8 bases at J, with 8 bases in the middle. DNA of the CDR3: TGTGCCAGCAGCTTAAGACGGCACATTCAGTACTTC. This gives the protein CASSLRRHIQYF. The full variable domain, with the rest looked up from reference TRBV5-8 and TRBJ2-4, is EAGVTQSPTHLIKTRGQQATLRCSPISGHTSVYWYQQALGLGLQFLLWYDEGEERNRGNFPPRFSGRQFPNYSSELNVNALELEDSALYLCASSLRRHIQYFGAGTRLSVL.

The rearrangement links TRBV6-4 to TRBJ1-3; D remains unclear. V was cut by 6 bases and J by 0 bases, with 18 bases left in between. The germline V gene has CDR1 MRHNA and CDR2 SNTAGT. The CDR3 totals 17 residues. This chain's CDR3 is CASSPFPFSSSGNTIYF. CDR3 coding DNA: TGTGCCAGCAGCCCCTTCCCTTTTTCGAGCTCTGGAAACACCATATATTTT.

The V gene is TRBV19, the J gene TRBJ2-7; 7 bases fit TRBD1. Germline V gene data show CDR1 as LNHDA and CDR2 as SQIVND (reference sequence). V trimming: 5 bases; J trimming: 4 bases; junction bases outside the gene matches: 5. The CDR3 is 13 amino acids. Here the CDR3 reads CASSPQGEYEQYF. The CDR3, as DNA: TGTGCCAGTAGTCCCCAGGGGGAATACGAGCAGTACTTC.

The chain joins TRBV29-1 to TRBJ1-4; a possible D gene is TRBD1 (5 bases). This CDR3 contains 13 residues. From germline, CDR1 is SQVTM and CDR2 ANQGSEA. The V gene lost 7 bases and the J gene lost 6 bases, with 15 bases spanning the gap. The CDR3 region has the DNA TGCAGCGCTTCCCTCGGAGGGGATGAAAAACTGTTTTTT. Its translation: CSASLGGDEKLFF.

CDR3 residues: CASSSTAGSYEQYF. The CDR3 nucleotides are TGCGCCAGCAGCTCAACGGCCGGGTCCTACGAGCAGTACTTC. The chain uses TRBV5-1 and TRBJ2-7; D is unclear. The CDR3 consists of 14 residues. With 3 bases removed from V and 1 base from J, the gap between germline ends came to 11 bases. Germline-derived CDR1 and CDR2 are SGHRS and YFSETQ. The full variable domain, in which reference TRBV5-1 and TRBJ2-7 provide the parts outside the CDR3, is KAGVTQTPRYLIKTRGQQVTLSCSPISGHRSVSWYQQTPGQGLQFLFEYFSETQRNKGNFPGRFSGRQFSNSRSEMNVSTLELGDSALYLCASSSTAGSYEQYFGPGTRLTVT.

The sample holds one count of this clone. The J gene is TRBJ1-1, the V gene TRBV6-1; D is ambiguous. V was clipped by 0 bases and J by 2 bases, with 7 bases between them. Germline V gene data show CDR1 as MNHNS and CDR2 as SASEGT. The CDR3 runs to 14 residues. In DNA, the CDR3 is TGTGCCAGCAGTGAAGCGTACAGAAACACTGAAGCTTTCTTT. Its translation: CASSEAYRNTEAFF.